The rows below give T cell receptor beta chains drawn from one sample of a study of OX40 agonist ivuxolimab in advanced cancers. This table comes from immunoSEQ multiplex PCR, and its TCRdb copy is limited to in-frame clones, with some not included. The sample contains about 51,000 clones, 65% to 85% of which appear only once. This specimen consisted of CD4+ or CD8+ T cells sorted from blood, obtained in a trial of the OX40 agonist ivuxolimab. The source is an adult with an advanced solid tumor such as melanoma, head and neck, liver or kidney cancer. Each CDR3 is given with its conserved first and last residue. The D gene is left open where the match is weak. Size is stated for part of the rows, as once, few or many counts, or as a class when the clone is expanded.

D	J	size	V	DNA	CDR3
TRBD1	TRBJ1-2	NA	TRBV4-2	TGTGCCAGCAGCCCCCGGGACAGGGGGAACGATGGCTACACCTTC	CASSPRDRGNDGYTF
NA	TRBJ1-6	NA	TRBV5-4	TGTGCCAGCAGCTTGGAACGAACCAATTCACCCCTCCACTTT	CASSLERTNSPLHF
TRBD2	TRBJ2-5	NA	TRBV5-1	TGCGCCAGCAGCTACCAGGGTAGCGGGGTTGGAGAGACCCAGTACTTC	CASSYQGSGVGETQYF
NA	TRBJ1-2	NA	TRBV19	TGTGCCAGTAGTATAGATCGGGGCCGGGGCGGCTACACCTTC	CASSIDRGRGGYTF
TRBD1	TRBJ1-6	NA	TRBV19	TGTGCCAGTCGTTCCGGGACAGGGACTTCACCCCTCCACTTT	CASRSGTGTSPLHF
NA	TRBJ1-3	NA	TRBV25-1	TGTGCCACTACTCCGAGCTCTGGAAACACCATATATTTT	CATTPSSGNTIYF
NA	TRBJ2-3	NA	TRBV7-2	TGTGCCAGCAGCCCCAGAGGGGATACGCAGTATTTT	CASSPRGDTQYF
NA	TRBJ2-2	NA	TRBV2	TGTGCCAGCAGTGAGGCAGGGACCGCGGAGCTGTTTTTT	CASSEAGTAELFF
TRBD2	TRBJ2-7	NA	TRBV5-4	TGTGCCAGCAGCACGAGGACTAGCCGGCAGTACTTC	CASSTRTSRQYF
NA	TRBJ2-2	NA	TRBV15	TGTGCCACCAGCAGTACCAGTACCACCGGGGAGCTGTTTTTT	CATSSTSTTGELFF
TRBD1	TRBJ1-2	NA	TRBV7-9	TGTGCCAGCAGCTTGGCAGGGGGAACCTATGGCTACACCTTC	CASSLAGGTYGYTF
NA	TRBJ1-3	NA	TRBV5-1	TGCGCCAGCAGCCGCGGGACACAGAGCTCTGGAAACACCATATATTTT	CASSRGTQSSGNTIYF
TRBD1	TRBJ1-4	once	TRBV9	TGTGCCAGCAGCGTAGCGGACAGGGGTTGGGAAAAACTGTTTTTT	CASSVADRGWEKLFF
NA	TRBJ1-2	few	TRBV10-3	TGTGCCATCAGTGAGAGTCCCGAACTCGGCTACACCTTC	CAISESPELGYTF
NA	TRBJ1-6	NA	TRBV28	TGTGCCAGCAGTTTACGGGTAGCATCACCCCTCCACTTT	CASSLRVASPLHF
NA	TRBJ1-1	NA	TRBV7-3	TGTGCCAGCAGCCCGATGGGGGGGCTGAGCACTGAAGCTTTCTTT	CASSPMGGLSTEAFF
NA	TRBJ1-5	NA	TRBV2	TGTGCCAGCAGTGTCCCCCGACGCGAGGGATTTAGCAATCAGCCCCAGCATTTT	CASSVPRREGFSNQPQHF
NA	TRBJ1-6	medium-sized	TRBV6-1	TGTGCCACCCAGTCCGGACTTAGTGGTTCACCCCTCCACTTT	CATQSGLSGSPLHF
NA	TRBJ1-3	NA	TRBV6-6	TGTGCCAGCATTACAGGGTCTGGAAACACCATATATTTT	CASITGSGNTIYF
TRBD1	TRBJ1-1	NA	TRBV19	TGTGCCAGTTCAGGGGGGAGGAACACTGAAGCTTTCTTT	CASSGGRNTEAFF
NA	TRBJ1-1	NA	TRBV20-1	TGCAGTGCTACCCCTAACACTGAAGCTTTCTTT	CSATPNTEAFF
NA	TRBJ2-7	NA	TRBV4-3	TGCGCCAGCAGCCAAGGCCGGGGTCTTGGCTACGAGCAGTACTTC	CASSQGRGLGYEQYF
TRBD2	TRBJ2-5	NA	TRBV5-6	TGTGCCAGCAGCGGTCTGGGAAGCGGGGTAGAGACCCAGTACTTC	CASSGLGSGVETQYF
NA	TRBJ1-2	few	TRBV27	TGTGCCAGCAGTTTAGGTCGGGGCTCCTATGGCTACACCTTC	CASSLGRGSYGYTF
NA	TRBJ2-4	NA	TRBV6-1	TGTGCCAGCGGAACGAGGGACGGCAAAAACATTCAGTACTTC	CASGTRDGKNIQYF
TRBD2	TRBJ2-1	few	TRBV4-2	TGTGCCAGCAGCCCGCAGCGGACTAGCGGGGTCAATGAGCAGTTCTTC	CASSPQRTSGVNEQFF
TRBD1	TRBJ2-2	few	TRBV13	TGTGCCAGCAGCTTAGGAGACAGGGACACCGGGGAGCTGTTTTTT	CASSLGDRDTGELFF
NA	TRBJ1-6	NA	TRBV12-5	TGTGCTAGTGGTTTCTTCCAGGGATTACCCCTCCACTTT	CASGFFQGLPLHF
TRBD2	TRBJ2-5	NA	TRBV29-1	TGCAGCGTTGAAGCTTGGGGCAGACTAGCGGAAGAGACCCAGTACTTC	CSVEAWGRLAEETQYF
NA	TRBJ2-5	NA	TRBV27	TGTGCCAGCAGTTTCTCCGGGGCCGAGGGGACCCAGTACTTC	CASSFSGAEGTQYF
NA	TRBJ1-5	NA	TRBV29-1	TGCAGCGTTGGAGAAAATAGCAATCAGCCCCAGCATTTT	CSVGENSNQPQHF
TRBD2	TRBJ2-1	NA	TRBV9	TGTGCCAGCAGCGTACAGGGAGGGAATTCAAATGAGCAGTTCTTC	CASSVQGGNSNEQFF
NA	TRBJ1-1	NA	TRBV18	TGTGCCAGCTCAAGAGGGGTGACTGAAGCTTTCTTT	CASSRGVTEAFF
TRBD2	TRBJ2-1	once	TRBV10-3	TGTGCCATCAGTGAACCGGGACTAGGCCCCTACAATGAGCAGTTCTTC	CAISEPGLGPYNEQFF
NA	TRBJ1-2	NA	TRBV19	TGTGCCAGTAGCGCCGAGGGCGGCAGGGTGTATGGCTACACCTTC	CASSAEGGRVYGYTF
NA	TRBJ1-5	NA	TRBV7-9	TGTGCCAGCAGCTTAGGAGGGGGTGGCCCCCAGCATTTT	CASSLGGGGPQHF
NA	TRBJ1-1	NA	TRBV2	TGTGCCAGCAGTGCTGCGAGAAACACTGAAGCTTTCTTT	CASSAARNTEAFF
NA	TRBJ2-1	once	TRBV19	TGTGCCAGTAGCCGTAGGTACAATGAGCAGTTCTTC	CASSRRYNEQFF
NA	TRBJ1-2	NA	TRBV5-5	TGTGCCAGCAGCCCACCCGAGGGATGGGGCTATGGCTACACCTTC	CASSPPEGWGYGYTF
TRBD1	TRBJ2-1	NA	TRBV5-1	TGCGCCAGCAGCTTACCGACCGGGACAGGGGGCGATGAGCAGTTCTTC	CASSLPTGTGGDEQFF
NA	TRBJ2-7	few	TRBV5-6	TGTGCCAGCAGCCCGAGAGGTACCTACGAGCAGTACTTC	CASSPRGTYEQYF
NA	TRBJ1-2	few	TRBV6-5	TGTGCCAGCAGTTTCGGCAGGGCAATAAACTATGGCTACACCTTC	CASSFGRAINYGYTF
TRBD1	TRBJ1-6	once	TRBV7-2	TGTGCCAGCAGCACTAGATGGACAGGGGCGGATTCACCCCTCCACTTT	CASSTRWTGADSPLHF
NA	TRBJ2-7	once	TRBV11-2	TGTGCCAGCAGCACCGCCGGCGGGGTCTACGAGCAGTACTTC	CASSTAGGVYEQYF
TRBD2	TRBJ2-1	NA	TRBV5-1	TGCGCCAGCAGCTTGGCCCCAGCGGGGAGCTCCTACAATGAGCAGTTCTTC	CASSLAPAGSSYNEQFF
TRBD1	TRBJ2-3	NA	TRBV15	TGTGCCACCAGCTCCGGGACAGGGGTGGATACGCAGTATTTT	CATSSGTGVDTQYF
NA	TRBJ1-5	NA	TRBV7-8	TGTGCCAGCAGCTTACAGGGAGGGAGCAATCAGCCCCAGCATTTT	CASSLQGGSNQPQHF
NA	TRBJ1-2	NA	TRBV7-8	TGTGCCAGCAGCTTAGGGTTCGGGGGCCTTCAACACTATGGCTACACCTTC	CASSLGFGGLQHYGYTF
TRBD1	TRBJ2-2	NA	TRBV7-3	TGTGCCAGCCGTGACGGGACAGGAAACACCGGGGAGCTGTTTTTT	CASRDGTGNTGELFF
NA	TRBJ2-5	once	TRBV18	TGTGCCAGCTCACCACAGGGGGTAGGACAAGAGACCCAGTACTTC	CASSPQGVGQETQYF
NA	TRBJ2-5	NA	TRBV5-4	TGTGCCAGCAGCTTGTTTACCGGCAGCGGCGAGACCCAGTACTTC	CASSLFTGSGETQYF
TRBD2	TRBJ2-5	NA	TRBV14	TGTGCCAGCAGCCAAAGGACTAGCGGGGGTACCCAAGAGACCCAGTACTTC	CASSQRTSGGTQETQYF
TRBD1	TRBJ1-6	NA	TRBV19	TGTGCCAGTAGTACACACCCCGGGACAGCAACCAGTTCACCCCTCCACTTT	CASSTHPGTATSSPLHF
NA	TRBJ1-1	NA	TRBV6-1	TGTGCCAGCAGTGAAGCGAGACGAGAAGCTTTCTTT	CASSEARREAFF
NA	TRBJ1-2	NA	TRBV7-3	TGTGCCAGCAACTTTGGCGGGGTTAACTATGGCTACACCTTC	CASNFGGVNYGYTF